These 3 T cell receptor beta chains share one sample of origin, sequenced in a study of blood T cell repertoires in COVID-19. Repertoires were generated with immunoSEQ multiplex PCR, while TCRdb's copy carries only in-frame clones and drops some. The sample has roughly 140,000 clones, 70% to 90% seen once. The sequencing sample was made of peripheral blood. These receptors were taken from a human donor in a cohort sampled during active COVID-19.

Of note for this clone: Other DNA variants within this sample encode the same CDR3. The V call is TRBV5-1, the J call TRBJ1-5; TRBD1 agrees at 7 bases. This CDR3 is 15 amino acids long. Germline trimming cut 0 bases from V and 4 bases from J; bases unmatched to any gene: 4. Germline V CDR1 and CDR2: SGHRS, YFSETQ. CDR3 DNA sequence: TGCGCCAGCAGCTTGGGACAGGGCGGGAATCAGCCCCAGCATTTT. Amino acids: CASSLGQGGNQPQHF.

The chain uses TRBV11-2 and TRBJ2-1; TRBD1 matches at 8 bases. Per germline, CDR1 SGHAT and CDR2 FQNNGV. V gave up 5 bases and J gave up 1 base; unmatched junction bases: 7. The CDR3 consists of 16 residues. CDR3 sequence (DNA): TGTGCCAGCAGCCTACGGGACAGGCCGTCCTACAATGAGCAGTTCTTC. Translated, it gives CASSLRDRPSYNEQFF. Supplemented by reference TRBV11-2 and TRBJ2-1, the full variable domain reads EAGVAQSPRYKIIEKRQSVAFWCNPISGHATLYWYQQILGQGPKLLIQFQNNGVVDDSQLPKDRFSAERLKGVDSTLKIQPAKLEDSAVYLCASSLRDRPSYNEQFFGPGTRLTVL.

The rearrangement uses TRBV7-2 and TRBJ1-1, with D unclear. CDR3 length equals 11 residues. The V gene lost 1 base and the J gene lost 10 bases, with 7 bases spanning the gap. Germline V gene sequence: CDR1 SGHTA, CDR2 FQGNSA. The CDR3 DNA is TGTGCCAGCAGCTTAGGAGGAAGAGCTTTCTTT. It codes for CASSLGGRAFF.